A single sample gave rise to the 32 T cell receptor beta chains below, sequenced in a study of molecular identifiers for immune sequencing clone quantification. TCRdb used MiXCR to reprocess the PCR reads, holding one entry per CDR3 protein. The table lists some 590,000 distinct CDR3 sequences, 25% of them singletons, with 0.78% in the top ten. What was sequenced was naive CD8+ T cells from blood, with Jurkat cell RNA spiked in. Regarding subset: FACS-sorted CD8+CD4-CCR7+CD45RA+ naive T cells. These receptors all come from a human donor in good health. Some libraries in this study had Jurkat cell RNA spiked in.

Comment on this clonotype: A much bigger clone sits one base away, suggesting this may be a read error. V and J are TRBV5-1 and TRBJ2-2; D may be TRBD2 (5 bases). Germline CDR1 is SGHRS and CDR2 is YFSETQ. The CDR3 has 14 residues. CDR3 residues: CASTNGGYTVELFF. DNA of the CDR3: TGCGCCAGCACTAATGGCGGGTACACCGTGGAGCTGTTTTTT.

This clonotype was detected only a few times. The chain uses TRBV30 and TRBJ1-1; tentatively, D is TRBD1 (5 bases). Trimming left V 2 bases short and J 5 bases short, with 12 bases between. This CDR3 comprises 13 residues. Germline values: CDR1 GTSNPN, CDR2 SVGIG (reference sequence). The CDR3 coding sequence is TGTGCCTGGAGTCTGGGGGGGAATACTGAAGCTTTCTTT. Its translation is CAWSLGGNTEAFF.

As for this clonotype: One base away lies a much larger clone, so this may be a sequencing read error. The CDR3 end shows no conserved phenylalanine or tryptophan, and so a read error is likely. The chain is built from TRBV6-6 and TRBJ2-5; 8 bases are shared with TRBD2. Losses at the gene ends were 5 bases for V and 5 bases for J; bases not matched to a gene: 10. The CDR3 length is 15 residues. From germline, CDR1 is MNHNY and CDR2 SVGAGI (reference sequence). CDR3 residues: CASSPHSGGKETQYY. CDR3 nucleotide sequence: TGTGCCAGCAGTCCCCACTCGGGGGGGAAGGAGACCCAGTACTAC.

This clonotype occurred many times. This chain joins TRBV14 and TRBJ1-1, with a possible D match to TRBD1 (5 bases). Trimming cost V 0 bases and J 6 bases, with 8 bases left between them. This CDR3 region has 13 residues. From germline, CDR1 is SGHDN and CDR2 FVKESK. Here the CDR3 DNA reads TGTGCCAGCAGCCAAGACACGGGGGCTGAAGCTTTCTTT. Translating it yields CASSQDTGAEAFF.

There are many counts of this clonotype. The chain recombines TRBV4-1 with TRBJ1-1; tentatively, D is TRBD1 (5 bases). The V gene's germline CDR1 is MGHRA and CDR2 YSYEKL. The CDR3 is 14 amino acids. Trimming took 0 bases from V and 7 from J, leaving 12 bases between them. The CDR3 DNA reads as TGCGCCAGCAGCCAAGATTCAGGGAGCGATGAAGCTTTCTTT. It is translated as CASSQDSGSDEAFF.

The table lists this clonotype with a few counts. This chain joins TRBV6-2 or TRBV6-3 and TRBJ1-1, with a possible D match to TRBD1 (5 bases). This CDR3 is built from 14 residues. V lost 2 bases and J 3 bases, leaving 10 bases between the germline ends. The germline gives CDR1 MNHEY, CDR2 SVGEGT. The CDR3 spells CASSYQQAYTEAFF. The CDR3 region has the DNA TGTGCCAGCAGTTACCAACAGGCGTACACTGAAGCTTTCTTT.

In the case of this clonotype: A read error may explain this, as a much larger clone is one base away. This chain joins TRBV5-6 and TRBJ2-3, with TRBD1 matching over 7 bases. The end of the DNA fits TRBJ1-5 better, so the J call may be wrong. From germline, CDR1 is SGHDT and CDR2 YYEEEE. The CDR3 is made up of 15 amino acids. CDR3 residues: CASSLDRGSTDTQHF. The CDR3 DNA reads TGTGCCAGCAGCTTGGACAGGGGAAGCACAGATACGCAGCATTTT.

This clonotype was seen a handful of times. This chain joins TRBV20-1 and TRBJ2-1, with 9 positions matching TRBD2. Germline lookup yields CDR1 DFQATT and CDR2 SNEGSKA (reference sequence). V was clipped by 5 bases and J by 0 bases; unmatched bases: 11. The length of the CDR3 is 17 residues. CDR3 DNA: TGCAGTGCTGGAGGACTAGCGCAATCGAGCTCCTACAATGAGCAGTTCTTC. This sequence encodes CSAGGLAQSSSYNEQFF.

The chain joins TRBV4-3 to TRBJ2-7, with D unresolved. CDR1 is LGHNA, CDR2 YSLEER, per germline. V lost 0 bases, J lost 0 bases, and 6 bases lay in between. This CDR3 spans 14 amino acids. The DNA for the CDR3 is TGCGCCAGCAGCCAAGACAGGCCCTCCTACGAGCAGTACTTC. Translated: CASSQDRPSYEQYF.

As concerns this clonotype: The germline gene is not matched at one end of the junction; a read error may be the cause. This chain links TRBV7-9 with TRBJ2-2; 10 bases agree with TRBD1. There are 16 residues in the CDR3. Germline-derived CDR1 and CDR2 are SEHNR and FQNEAQ (reference sequence). The CDR3 is CASSSEGTGDTGGLFF. Written as DNA, the CDR3 is TGTGCCAGCAGCTCCGAGGGGACAGGGGACACCGGGGGGCTGTTTTTT.

This clonotype occurred a few times. V usage is TRBV20-1 and J usage is TRBJ2-1; D is unclear. Per the germline V gene, CDR1 is DFQATT and CDR2 is SNEGSKA (reference sequence). The CDR3 contains 16 residues. The V gene lost 0 bases and the J gene lost 4 bases, with 16 bases spanning the gap. CDR3 region: CSARDHIVSVYNEQFF. The CDR3 DNA reads as TGCAGTGCTAGAGACCACATTGTCTCCGTGTACAATGAGCAGTTCTTC.

This clonotype has only one observation. The chain uses TRBV19 and TRBJ1-5, with D possibly matching TRBD1 (6 bases). CDR1 is LNHDA and CDR2 is SQIVND in the germline V gene (reference sequence). CDR3 size: 14 residues. V lost 7 bases, J lost 0 bases, and 10 bases lay in between. The CDR3 nucleotides read TGTGCCAGTATCGACAGGTATAGCAATCAGCCCCAGCATTTT. Translating it yields CASIDRYSNQPQHF.

This clonotype was seen ten or more times. CDR3 region: CASSYSGVSEYF. In DNA, the CDR3 is TGTGCCAGCAGTTACTCCGGGGTAAGCGAGTACTTC. The chain links TRBV6-2 or TRBV6-3 to TRBJ2-7; perhaps TRBD2 as D (5 bases). CDR1 MNHEY and CDR2 SVGEGT come from the germline V gene. V was cut by 0 bases and J by 11 bases, with 11 bases left in between. The CDR3 length is 12 residues.

The chain carries TRBV28 and TRBJ1-3, with a weak D call TRBD1 (6 bases). V was shortened by 4 bases and J by 2 bases, with 6 bases between the two germline ends. The CDR3 contains 13 residues. Germline values: CDR1 MDHEN, CDR2 SYDVKM. The CDR3 bases are TGTGCCAGCAGTTCAGGGGCTGGAAACACCATATATTTT. Translation: CASSSGAGNTIYF. Based on the CDR3 plus reference TRBV28 and TRBJ1-3, the full variable domain is DVKVTQSSRYLVKRTGEKVFLECVQDMDHENMFWYRQDPGLGLRLIYFSYDVKMKEKGDIPEGYSVSREKKERFSLILESASTNQTSMYLCASSSGAGNTIYFGEGSWLTVV.

This clonotype turned up a few times. V is TRBV4-2 and J is TRBJ2-2; D is possibly TRBD2 (6 bases). CDR1 LGHNA and CDR2 YNFKEQ come from the germline V gene. This CDR3 is built from 14 residues. Trimming took off 7 bases at V and 6 bases at J, with 15 bases between the two ends. The CDR3 DNA is TGTGCCAGCACTGTGGGAGGTTGGGCCGGGGAGCTGTTTTTT. Its translation: CASTVGGWAGELFF.

DNA of the CDR3: TGTGCCAGCAGCCAAGGGAGGACGAATTATGGCTACACCTTC. Amino acids: CASSQGRTNYGYTF. The V gene is TRBV14, the J gene TRBJ1-2; D remains unclear. Trimming left V 1 base short and J 5 bases short, with 11 bases between. CDR3 length equals 14 residues. CDR1 SGHDN and CDR2 FVKESK come from the germline V gene.

This clonotype was seen repeatedly, ten times or more. At one of its ends the junction is not consistent with the germline gene, which may arise from a read error. The V and J genes are TRBV7-9 and TRBJ2-1, with a tentative D call TRBD1 (6 bases). The germline CDR1 and CDR2 sequences are SEHNR and FQNEAQ (reference sequence). This CDR3 has 13 residues. In nucleotides, the CDR3 is TGTGCCAGCAGCTCCCGCGGTGCTCCCGAAAGGGGGTTC. It yields the protein CASSSRGAPERGF.

The J gene is TRBJ2-3, the V gene TRBV12-3 or TRBV12-4, with 14 bases fitting TRBD2. V dropped 6 bases and J dropped 5; count of bases not matched to a gene: 10. The CDR3 spans 17 residues. In DNA form, the CDR3 reads TGTGCCAGCAGCATCTTACCGGGACTAGCGGGAGTAGATACGCAGTATTTT. The encoded protein is CASSILPGLAGVDTQYF.

In its sample, this clonotype was seen a few times. The chain carries TRBV4-3 and TRBJ2-7; unclear D gene. CDR3 length equals 15 residues. CDR1 is LGHNA and CDR2 is YSLEER in the germline V gene. Trimming shortened V by 6 bases and J by 0 bases, and 15 bases separated the two germline ends. CDR3 nucleotide sequence: TGCGCCAGCAGTCCCCGGGCAATGAGCTCCTACGAGCAGTACTTC. Amino acid sequence: CASSPRAMSSYEQYF.

In its sample, this clonotype was seen a few times. The chain couples TRBV20-1 to TRBJ1-5; unclear D gene. V dropped 3 bases and J dropped 9 bases, with 15 bases sitting between them. Germline V CDR1 and CDR2: DFQATT, SNEGSKA (reference sequence). This CDR3 contains 13 residues. The CDR3, as DNA: TGCAGTGCTAGCGATACCCCCACTGGGCCCCAGCATTTT. Translation: CSASDTPTGPQHF.

Worth noting for this clonotype: One end of the junction varies from germline; a read error may be responsible. V usage is TRBV7-9 and J usage is TRBJ2-7; D is possibly TRBD2 (6 bases). CDR1 is SEHNR and CDR2 is FQNEAQ in the germline V gene (reference sequence). The CDR3 has 14 residues. DNA for the CDR3: TGTGCCCGCAGCCCGGGACTCTGGCCTTACGAGCAGTACTTC. Its translation: CARSPGLWPYEQYF.

This chain uses TRBV6-2 or TRBV6-3 with TRBJ2-7; TRBD1 might be the D (6 bases). The CDR3 runs 17 residues. Trimming took off 4 bases at V and 4 bases at J, with 23 bases between the two ends. Germline V gene sequence: CDR1 MNHEY, CDR2 SVGEGT. The CDR3 DNA sequence: TGTGCCAGCAGTTCACCACCGGGACACCCAATGCTTTACGAGCAGTACTTC. Translation gives CASSSPPGHPMLYEQYF.

This clonotype was seen many times. The J gene is TRBJ2-7, the V gene TRBV27; TRBD1 agrees at 7 bases. This CDR3 is built from 13 residues. Trimming at V came to 4 bases and at J to 3 bases, leaving 3 bases not matched to a gene. The germline V gene has CDR1 MNHEY and CDR2 SMNVEV (reference sequence). The CDR3 sequence is CASSYRDSYEQYF. In DNA, the CDR3 is TGTGCCAGCAGTTACAGGGACAGCTACGAGCAGTACTTC.

Note on this clonotype: A much larger clone lies one base from this, so it may be a read error. The chain recombines TRBV7-2 with TRBJ2-5; tentatively, D is TRBD1 or TRBD2 (5 bases each). This CDR3 has 16 amino acids. CDR1 SGHTA and CDR2 FQGNSA come from the germline V gene. The CDR3 nucleotides are TGTGCCAGCAGCTCCCGTCAGGTGGGGACGAAAGAGCCCCAGTACTTC. Its protein product is CASSSRQVGTKEPQYF.

This clonotype was counted many times. V is TRBV29-1 and J is TRBJ2-3; TRBD2 agrees at 11 bases. This CDR3 has 14 residues. Germline V CDR1 and CDR2: SQVTM, ANQGSEA. The J segment lost 0 bases and the V segment lost 7 bases, leaving 3 bases of the junction unmatched. The CDR3: CSAWTSGSTDTQYF. Written as DNA, the CDR3 is TGCAGCGCGTGGACTAGCGGGAGCACAGATACGCAGTATTTT.

The J gene is TRBJ2-1, the V gene TRBV15; maybe TRBD1 (5 bases). This CDR3 is 13 amino acids long. Deletions cut 5 bases from V and 13 bases from J, with 18 bases between. The germline V gene encodes CDR1 LNHNV and CDR2 YYDKDF (reference sequence). CDR3 sequence reads: CATSEAAGKHQFF. In DNA, the CDR3 is TGTGCCACCAGCGAGGCGGCAGGGAAACACCAGTTCTTC.

In regard to this clonotype: This could be a read error, since a much larger clone is one nucleotide away. This is likely a read error, given that the CDR3 carries no conserved phenylalanine or tryptophan at its end. The V and J genes are TRBV7-6 and TRBJ2-3; D is possibly TRBD2 (5 bases). The germline V and J ends were trimmed by 4 bases and 6 bases, with 11 bases remaining between them. The CDR3 totals 13 residues. Germline V gives CDR1 SGHVS, CDR2 FNYEAQ. CDR3 in DNA: TGTGCCAGCAGCTGGTATGGCGGGGATACGCAGTATCTT. It is translated as CASSWYGGDTQYL.

For this clonotype: Just one base apart from a much larger clone, this may be a read error. The chain carries TRBV20-1 and TRBJ2-7; D is uncertain. This CDR3 contains 14 residues. Germline V lookup: CDR1 DFQATT, CDR2 SNEGSKA (reference sequence). DNA of the CDR3: TGCAGTGTAAGACGAGCGACCGACTCCTACGGGCAGTACTTC. Its protein is CSVRRATDSYGQYF.

This clonotype appeared many times. The J gene is TRBJ2-3, the V gene TRBV2, with 9 bases identical to TRBD1. The length of the CDR3 is 14 residues. After removal of 8 bases from V and 3 bases from J, the junction contained 6 bases not matched to a gene. Germline V gene lookup returns CDR1 SNHLY and CDR2 FYNNEI. The CDR3 DNA sequence: TGTGCCAGCCTTAACAGGGGGCAAACAGATACGCAGTATTTT. This codes for CASLNRGQTDTQYF.

There are a few counts of this clonotype. The chain links TRBV30 to TRBJ2-7; D could derive from TRBD1 or TRBD2 (5 bases each). The length of the CDR3 is 14 residues. Germline V gene data show CDR1 as GTSNPN and CDR2 as SVGIG (reference sequence). V shed 0 bases and J shed 3 bases, with 12 bases lying between them. The CDR3 coding sequence is TGTGCCTGGAGTGTAGGGGACGGAAACTACGAGCAGTACTTC. It codes for CAWSVGDGNYEQYF.

The CDR3 loop reads CASSPTEFKYPGEKLFF. The CDR3 bases are TGTGCCAGCAGCCCGACAGAATTTAAATATCCTGGTGAAAAACTGTTTTTT. This chain links TRBV7-9 with TRBJ1-4, with D tentatively TRBD1 (5 bases). The germline V gene has CDR1 SEHNR and CDR2 FQNEAQ (reference sequence). Trimming stripped 5 bases from V and 7 bases from J, with 23 bases between. This CDR3 is 17 amino acids long.

This clonotype showed up many times. The genes are TRBV6-5 and TRBJ2-2; D not resolved. CDR3 length: 13 amino acids. CDR1 is MNHEY, CDR2 SVGAGI, per germline. V dropped 5 bases and J dropped 5 bases, with 9 bases sitting between them. The CDR3 nucleotides are TGTGCCAGCAGTGTTGCACGTACCGGGGAGCTGTTTTTT. It encodes CASSVARTGELFF.